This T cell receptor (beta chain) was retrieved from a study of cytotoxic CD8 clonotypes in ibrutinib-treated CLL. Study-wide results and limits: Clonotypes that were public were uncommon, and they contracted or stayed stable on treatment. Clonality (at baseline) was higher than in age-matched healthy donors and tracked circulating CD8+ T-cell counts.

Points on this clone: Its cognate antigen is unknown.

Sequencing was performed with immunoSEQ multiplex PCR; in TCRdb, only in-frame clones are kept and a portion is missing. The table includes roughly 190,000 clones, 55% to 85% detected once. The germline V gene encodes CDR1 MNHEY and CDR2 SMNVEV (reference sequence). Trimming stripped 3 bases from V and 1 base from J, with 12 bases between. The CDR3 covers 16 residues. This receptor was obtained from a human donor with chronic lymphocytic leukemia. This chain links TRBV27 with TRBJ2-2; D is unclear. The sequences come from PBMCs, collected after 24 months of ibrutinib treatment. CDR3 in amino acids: CASSFVLGRNTGELFF. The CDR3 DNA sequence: TGTGCCAGCAGTTTCGTGTTAGGCCGGAACACCGGGGAGCTGTTTTTT.